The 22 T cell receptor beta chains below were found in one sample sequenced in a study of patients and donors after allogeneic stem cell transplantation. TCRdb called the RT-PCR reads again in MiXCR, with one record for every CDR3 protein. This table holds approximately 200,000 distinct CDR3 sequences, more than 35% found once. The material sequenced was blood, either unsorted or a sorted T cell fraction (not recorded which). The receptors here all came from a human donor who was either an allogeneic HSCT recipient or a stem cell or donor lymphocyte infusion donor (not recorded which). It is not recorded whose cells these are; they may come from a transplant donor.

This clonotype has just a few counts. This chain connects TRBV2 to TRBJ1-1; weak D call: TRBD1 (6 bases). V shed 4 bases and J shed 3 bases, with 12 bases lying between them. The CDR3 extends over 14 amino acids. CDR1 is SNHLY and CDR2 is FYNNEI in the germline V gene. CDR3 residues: CASSVQGADTEAFF. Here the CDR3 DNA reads TGTGCCAGCAGTGTACAGGGAGCGGACACTGAAGCTTTCTTT.

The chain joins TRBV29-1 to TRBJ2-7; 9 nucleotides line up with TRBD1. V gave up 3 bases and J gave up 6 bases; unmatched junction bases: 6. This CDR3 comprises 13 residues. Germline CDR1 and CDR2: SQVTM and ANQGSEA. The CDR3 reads CSVDQGQGVEQYF. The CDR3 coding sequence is TGCAGCGTTGACCAGGGACAGGGTGTCGAGCAGTACTTC.

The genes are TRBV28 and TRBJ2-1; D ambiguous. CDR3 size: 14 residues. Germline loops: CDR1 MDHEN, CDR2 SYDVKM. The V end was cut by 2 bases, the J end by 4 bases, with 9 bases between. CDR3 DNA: TGTGCCAGCAGTTTAACCCTCCCTTACAATGAGCAGTTCTTC. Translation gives CASSLTLPYNEQFF. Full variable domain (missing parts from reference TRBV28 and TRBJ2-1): DVKVTQSSRYLVKRTGEKVFLECVQDMDHENMFWYRQDPGLGLRLIYFSYDVKMKEKGDIPEGYSVSREKKERFSLILESASTNQTSMYLCASSLTLPYNEQFFGPGTRLTVL.

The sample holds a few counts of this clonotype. The CDR3, as DNA: TGTGCCAGCAGCTTTGGGACACCACAGCCCCAGCATTTT. Protein: CASSFGTPQPQHF. The chain links TRBV11-2 to TRBJ1-5; D is possibly TRBD1 (6 bases). Germline V CDR1 and CDR2: SGHAT, FQNNGV. This CDR3 has 13 amino acids. The V end lost 3 bases, the J end lost 7 bases, and 10 bases lay between the germline ends.

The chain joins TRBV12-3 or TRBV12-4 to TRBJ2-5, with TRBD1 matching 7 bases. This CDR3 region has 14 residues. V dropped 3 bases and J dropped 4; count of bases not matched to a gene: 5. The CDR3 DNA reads TGTGCCAGCAGTTTCAACAGGGGAGTAGAGACCCAGTACTTC. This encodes CASSFNRGVETQYF.

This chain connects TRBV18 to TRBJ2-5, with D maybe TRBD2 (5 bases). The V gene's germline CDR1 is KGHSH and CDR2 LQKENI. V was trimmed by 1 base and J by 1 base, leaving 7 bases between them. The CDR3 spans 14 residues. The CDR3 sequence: CASSPRSGQETQYF. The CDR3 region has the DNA TGTGCCAGCTCACCACGGAGCGGCCAAGAGACCCAGTACTTC.

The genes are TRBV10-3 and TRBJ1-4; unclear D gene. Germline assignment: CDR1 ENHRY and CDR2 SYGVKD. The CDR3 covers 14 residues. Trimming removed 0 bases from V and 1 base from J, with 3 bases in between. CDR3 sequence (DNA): TGTGCCATCAGTGAGTCGGGAACTAATGAAAAACTGTTTTTT. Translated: CAISESGTNEKLFF.

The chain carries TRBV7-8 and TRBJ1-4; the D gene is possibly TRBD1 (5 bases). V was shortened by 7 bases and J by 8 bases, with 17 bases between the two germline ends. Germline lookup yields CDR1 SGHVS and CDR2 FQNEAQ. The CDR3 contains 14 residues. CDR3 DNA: TGTGCCAGCACCTCAGTTGAGGGGCGGGAAAAACTGTTTTTT. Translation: CASTSVEGREKLFF.

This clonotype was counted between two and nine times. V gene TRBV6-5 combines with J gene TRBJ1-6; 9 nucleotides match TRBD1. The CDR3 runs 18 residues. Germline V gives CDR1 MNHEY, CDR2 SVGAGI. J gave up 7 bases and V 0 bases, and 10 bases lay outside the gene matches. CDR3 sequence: CASSYSGRGQGKNSPLHF. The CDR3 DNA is TGTGCCAGCAGTTACTCAGGTCGGGGACAGGGAAAAAATTCACCCCTCCACTTT.

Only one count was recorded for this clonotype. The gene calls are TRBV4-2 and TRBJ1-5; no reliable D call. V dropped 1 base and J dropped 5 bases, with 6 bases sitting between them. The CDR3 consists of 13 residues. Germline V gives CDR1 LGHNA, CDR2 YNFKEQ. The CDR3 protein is CASSQVTDQPQHF. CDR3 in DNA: TGTGCCAGCAGCCAAGTAACCGATCAGCCCCAGCATTTT.

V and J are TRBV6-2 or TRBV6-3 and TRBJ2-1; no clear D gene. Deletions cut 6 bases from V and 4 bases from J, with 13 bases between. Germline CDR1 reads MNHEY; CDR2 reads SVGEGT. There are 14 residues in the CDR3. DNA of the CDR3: TGTGCCAGCAGCCTGCGGACCCTATACAATGAGCAGTTCTTC. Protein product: CASSLRTLYNEQFF.

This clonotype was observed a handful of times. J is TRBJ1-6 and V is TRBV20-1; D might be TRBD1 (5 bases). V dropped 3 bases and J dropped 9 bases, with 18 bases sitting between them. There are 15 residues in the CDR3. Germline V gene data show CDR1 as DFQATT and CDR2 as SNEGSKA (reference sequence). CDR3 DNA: TGCAGTGCTAGGGAAACGGGGACGGTGACTTCACCCCTCCACTTT. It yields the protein CSARETGTVTSPLHF.

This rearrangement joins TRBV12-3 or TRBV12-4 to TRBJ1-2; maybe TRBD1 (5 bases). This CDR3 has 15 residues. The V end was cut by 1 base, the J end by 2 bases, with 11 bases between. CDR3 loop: CASSLVRVGNYGYTF. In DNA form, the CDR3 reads TGTGCCAGCAGTTTAGTCAGGGTCGGAAACTATGGCTACACCTTC.

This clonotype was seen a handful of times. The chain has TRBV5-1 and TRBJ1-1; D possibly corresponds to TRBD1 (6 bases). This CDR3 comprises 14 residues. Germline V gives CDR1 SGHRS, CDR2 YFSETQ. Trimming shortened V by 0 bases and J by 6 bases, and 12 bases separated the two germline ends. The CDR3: CASSLAGGLAEAFF. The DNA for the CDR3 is TGCGCCAGCAGCTTGGCCGGGGGGCTGGCTGAAGCTTTCTTT.

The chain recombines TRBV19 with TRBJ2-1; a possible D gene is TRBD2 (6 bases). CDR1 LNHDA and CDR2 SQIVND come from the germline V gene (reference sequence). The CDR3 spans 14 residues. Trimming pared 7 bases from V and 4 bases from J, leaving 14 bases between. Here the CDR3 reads CASTPRGLYNEQFF. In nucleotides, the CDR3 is TGTGCCAGTACCCCCCGGGGGTTGTACAATGAGCAGTTCTTC.

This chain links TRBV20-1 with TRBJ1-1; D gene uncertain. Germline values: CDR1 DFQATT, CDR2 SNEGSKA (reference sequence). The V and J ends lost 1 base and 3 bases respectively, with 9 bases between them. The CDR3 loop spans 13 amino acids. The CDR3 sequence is CSARGAVHTEAFF. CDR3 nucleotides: TGCAGTGCTAGAGGGGCAGTCCACACTGAAGCTTTCTTT.

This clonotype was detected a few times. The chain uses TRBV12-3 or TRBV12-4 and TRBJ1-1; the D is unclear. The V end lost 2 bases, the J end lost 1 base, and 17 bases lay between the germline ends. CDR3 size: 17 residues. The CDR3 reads CASSLRVRFTGNTEAFF. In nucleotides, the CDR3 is TGTGCCAGCAGTTTAAGGGTACGATTTACGGGGAACACTGAAGCTTTCTTT.

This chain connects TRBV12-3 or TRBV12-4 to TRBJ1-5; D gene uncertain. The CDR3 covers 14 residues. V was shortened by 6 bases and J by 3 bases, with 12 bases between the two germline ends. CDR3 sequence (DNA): TGTGCCAGCAGCTCCGACGGGATCAATCAGCCCCAGCATTTT. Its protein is CASSSDGINQPQHF.

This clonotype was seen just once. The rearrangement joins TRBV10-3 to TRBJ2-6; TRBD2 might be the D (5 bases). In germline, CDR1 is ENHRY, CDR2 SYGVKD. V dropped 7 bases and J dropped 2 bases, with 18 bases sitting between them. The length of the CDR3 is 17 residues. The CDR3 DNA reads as TGTGCCATCACCGACTTGGACTCCACCACTGGGGCCAACGTCCTGACTTTC. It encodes CAITDLDSTTGANVLTF.

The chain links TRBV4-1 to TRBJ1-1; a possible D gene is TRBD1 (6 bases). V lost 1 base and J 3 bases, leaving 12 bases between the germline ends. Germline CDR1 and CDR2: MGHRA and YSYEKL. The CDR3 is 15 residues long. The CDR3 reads CASSQVGQRYTEAFF. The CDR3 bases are TGCGCCAGCAGCCAAGTTGGACAGCGGTACACTGAAGCTTTCTTT.

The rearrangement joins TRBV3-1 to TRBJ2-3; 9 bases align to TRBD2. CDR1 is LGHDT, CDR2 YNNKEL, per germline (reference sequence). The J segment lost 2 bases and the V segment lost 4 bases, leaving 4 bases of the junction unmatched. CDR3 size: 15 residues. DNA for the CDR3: TGTGCCAGCAGCCTAAGCGGGGGGCCCACAGATACGCAGTATTTT. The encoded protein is CASSLSGGPTDTQYF.

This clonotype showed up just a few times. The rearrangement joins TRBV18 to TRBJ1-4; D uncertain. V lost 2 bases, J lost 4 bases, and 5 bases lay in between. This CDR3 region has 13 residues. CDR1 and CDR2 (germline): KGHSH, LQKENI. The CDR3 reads CASSPFVNEKLFF. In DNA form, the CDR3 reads TGTGCCAGCTCACCATTCGTTAATGAAAAACTGTTTTTT.